Listed below are T cell receptor beta chains from one sample, sequenced in a study of cytomegalovirus exposure and HLA in healthy donors. Data came from immunoSEQ multiplex PCR; TCRdb stores just in-frame clones and leaves some out. The repertoire holds about 120,000 clones, with about 80% as singletons. The sample was PBMCs. The receptors were sampled from a man younger than 40 in good health and CMV-seropositive. Both conserved end residues are part of each CDR3. Each record gives: clone size, J gene, V gene, D gene, CDR3 protein, CDR3 DNA. A D gene is named only where the DNA matches it firmly. Clone size is stated in some rows and not others, as once, few, many or a class when expanded.

.	TRBJ1-2	TRBV2	.	CASRGQGNYGYTF	TGTGCCAGCAGAGGGCAGGGCAACTATGGCTACACCTTC
.	TRBJ1-2	TRBV9	.	CASTRGYGYTF	TGTGCCAGCACGCGGGGTTATGGCTACACCTTC
.	TRBJ2-1	TRBV25-1	.	CASSERLDNPMNEQFF	TGTGCCAGCAGTGAACGACTAGACAACCCAATGAATGAGCAGTTCTTC
.	TRBJ1-1	TRBV5-1	.	CASSHGKNTEAFF	TGCGCCAGCAGCCACGGGAAGAACACTGAAGCTTTCTTT
.	TRBJ1-1	TRBV18	.	CASSLTANTIAEAFF	TGTGCCAGCTCACTAACGGCAAATACTATCGCTGAAGCTTTCTTT
.	TRBJ1-1	TRBV9	.	CASSVGIGGANTEAFF	TGTGCCAGCAGCGTAGGCATAGGGGGGGCGAACACTGAAGCTTTCTTT
once	TRBJ1-2	TRBV11-3	.	CASSLGQINYGYTF	TGTGCCAGCAGCTTAGGACAGATTAACTATGGCTACACCTTC
.	TRBJ1-2	TRBV5-6	.	CASRGGNYGYTF	TGTGCCAGCAGAGGGGGAAACTATGGCTACACCTTC
.	TRBJ2-5	TRBV18	.	CASSMLGQSSETQYF	TGTGCCAGCTCAATGTTGGGACAATCTTCGGAGACCCAGTACTTC
few	TRBJ2-7	TRBV7-2	.	CASSSPTGYAYEQYF	TGTGCCAGCAGCTCCCCCACGGGGTACGCCTACGAGCAGTACTTC
.	TRBJ1-1	TRBV5-4	.	CASSFLGTEAFF	TGTGCCAGCAGCTTCCTAGGCACTGAAGCTTTCTTT
.	TRBJ1-2	TRBV7-9	.	CASTSGQGGGHGYTF	TGTGCCAGCACCAGTGGGCAGGGAGGCGGTCATGGCTACACCTTC
.	TRBJ1-1	TRBV5-1	.	CASSSVIANTEAFF	TGCGCCAGCAGCTCGGTTATAGCGAACACTGAAGCTTTCTTT
.	TRBJ2-3	TRBV9	TRBD1	CASSVDWGQGTDTQYF	TGTGCCAGCAGCGTAGATTGGGGACAGGGCACAGATACGCAGTATTTT
.	TRBJ2-5	TRBV29-1	.	CSARQEETQYF	TGCAGCGCGCGACAGGAAGAGACCCAGTACTTC
.	TRBJ1-2	TRBV27	TRBD1	CASSRTGDSRTINYGYTF	TGTGCCAGCAGCCGAACGGGGGACAGCCGAACTATTAACTATGGCTACACCTTC
.	TRBJ2-3	TRBV5-1	.	CASSLASLDTQYF	TGCGCCAGCAGCTTGGCCAGTCTAGATACGCAGTATTTT
.	TRBJ2-7	TRBV2	.	CASRTGEQYF	TGTGCCAGCAGGACTGGCGAGCAGTACTTC
.	TRBJ1-5	TRBV12-5	.	CAILDRPNQPQHF	TGTGCTATTTTGGACAGACCCAATCAGCCCCAGCATTTT
few	TRBJ2-7	TRBV27	.	CASSLTGLSLEQYF	TGTGCCAGCAGTTTAACGGGGTTATCTTTAGAGCAGTACTTC
.	TRBJ1-6	TRBV4-1	.	CASSQGIDSPLHF	TGCGCCAGTTCACAGGGTATAGATTCACCCCTCCACTTT
.	TRBJ2-1	TRBV4-3	.	CASSQDSRSLPEQFF	TGCGCCAGCAGCCAAGATTCGCGTTCTCTTCCTGAGCAGTTCTTC
few	TRBJ1-1	TRBV4-3	.	CASSQDERTGAIF	TGCGCCAGCAGCCAAGATGAACGGACTGGAGCGATCTTT
few	TRBJ2-7	TRBV7-2	TRBD2	CASSKRTSGGPEGSYEQYF	TGTGCCAGCAGCAAGAGGACTAGCGGGGGCCCAGAGGGCTCCTACGAGCAGTACTTC
.	TRBJ2-1	TRBV7-9	.	CASSSKIEQFF	TGTGCCAGCAGCTCCAAAATTGAGCAGTTCTTC
.	TRBJ2-7	TRBV7-2	TRBD1	CASSKGGQGYEQYF	TGTGCCAGCAGCAAGGGGGGACAGGGCTACGAGCAGTACTTC
.	TRBJ2-1	TRBV11-3	TRBD2	CASSARTSGSGNEQFF	TGTGCCAGCAGCGCCAGGACTAGCGGGAGTGGAAATGAGCAGTTCTTC
.	TRBJ1-2	TRBV19	.	CASSILAGRDGYTF	TGTGCCAGTAGTATATTGGCAGGGAGGGATGGCTACACCTTC
.	TRBJ1-3	TRBV5-1	TRBD1	CASSFGQGGNTIYF	TGCGCCAGCAGTTTTGGACAGGGTGGAAACACCATATATTTT
once	TRBJ1-2	TRBV9	.	CASSSEGRGNYGYTF	TGTGCCAGCAGCTCCGAGGGGAGGGGTAACTATGGCTACACCTTC
.	TRBJ1-1	TRBV5-1	.	CASSLFRPQSEAFF	TGCGCCAGCAGCTTGTTTCGTCCCCAGTCCGAAGCTTTCTTT
.	TRBJ2-7	TRBV10-3	.	CAISEGRGRDYEQYF	TGTGCCATCAGTGAGGGGCGGGGCCGAGATTACGAGCAGTACTTC
once	TRBJ1-5	TRBV5-1	TRBD1	CASSLGPIGTGQYSNQPQHF	TGCGCCAGCAGCTTGGGCCCTATTGGGACAGGCCAATATAGCAATCAGCCCCAGCATTTT
.	TRBJ2-3	TRBV9	TRBD2	CASSKWGGTDTQYF	TGTGCCAGCAGCAAATGGGGGGGAACAGATACGCAGTATTTT
.	TRBJ2-3	TRBV7-9	.	CASSSQGPDTQYF	TGTGCCAGCAGCTCCCAGGGTCCCGATACGCAGTATTTT
.	TRBJ2-7	TRBV6-6	TRBD2	CASSAGGGREQYF	TGTGCCAGCAGTGCCGGGGGGGGCCGCGAGCAGTACTTC
few	TRBJ2-7	TRBV19	.	CASSIVQGNEQYF	TGTGCCAGTAGTATAGTTCAGGGAAACGAGCAGTACTTC
.	TRBJ1-3	TRBV6-1	.	CASSESGGMLSGNTIYF	TGTGCCAGCAGTGAATCGGGGGGGATGCTCTCTGGAAACACCATATATTTT
.	TRBJ2-3	TRBV7-2	.	CASSKMAAGLTDTQYF	TGTGCCAGCAGCAAGATGGCTGCGGGGCTCACAGATACGCAGTATTTT
.	TRBJ1-1	TRBV6-1	.	CASRHGTTTEAFF	TGTGCCAGCAGACACGGGACAACCACTGAAGCTTTCTTT
.	TRBJ2-1	TRBV11-2	TRBD2	CASSSLTSGRRSRTEQFF	TGTGCCAGCAGCTCCCTGACTAGCGGGAGACGATCGCGAACTGAGCAGTTCTTC
.	TRBJ1-2	TRBV6-5	.	CASSLGRARNYGYTF	TGTGCCAGCAGTTTAGGCAGGGCGAGAAACTATGGCTACACCTTC
.	TRBJ2-7	TRBV5-1	TRBD2	CASSLARTSGGVDEQYF	TGCGCCAGCAGCTTGGCCCGGACTAGCGGGGGAGTAGACGAGCAGTACTTC
.	TRBJ2-7	TRBV6-4	TRBD2	CASTGLAGEYEQYF	TGTGCCAGCACCGGACTAGCGGGAGAGTACGAGCAGTACTTC
.	TRBJ2-3	TRBV4-2	TRBD2	CASSQGRETTDTQYF	TGTGCCAGCAGCCAAGGGCGGGAGACCACAGATACGCAGTATTTT
.	TRBJ1-4	TRBV6-5	.	CASSYSGAVGEKLFF	TGTGCCAGCAGTTACTCTGGGGCGGTGGGTGAAAAACTGTTTTTT
.	TRBJ1-4	TRBV10-3	.	CAISESMEYNEKLFF	TGTGCCATCAGTGAGTCGATGGAGTATAATGAAAAACTGTTTTTT
.	TRBJ1-1	TRBV5-1	.	CASSLWANTEAFF	TGCGCCAGCAGCTTGTGGGCGAACACTGAAGCTTTCTTT
.	TRBJ2-7	TRBV7-8	TRBD1	CASSLSTPGQKRF	TGTGCCAGCAGCTTATCGACTCCGGGACAGAAACGATTC
.	TRBJ1-1	TRBV4-2	.	CASSQQLGGMGTEAFF	TGTGCCAGCAGCCAACAACTGGGGGGGATGGGCACTGAAGCTTTCTTT
.	TRBJ1-1	TRBV29-1	.	CSSRDQGTEAFF	TGCAGCAGCAGGGACCAGGGGACTGAAGCTTTCTTT
once	TRBJ2-1	TRBV7-3	.	CASSLGASLYNEQFF	TGTGCCAGCAGCTTAGGGGCTAGTTTGTACAATGAGCAGTTCTTC
.	TRBJ2-7	TRBV19	TRBD2	CASSLGAGGSYEQYF	TGTGCCAGTAGCCTTGGAGCGGGAGGTAGCTACGAGCAGTACTTC
.	TRBJ2-5	TRBV7-3	TRBD1	CASSSGTEGTQYF	TGTGCCAGCAGCTCCGGGACAGAGGGGACCCAGTACTTC
few	TRBJ2-3	TRBV7-3	.	CASSFGIGDTQYF	TGTGCCAGCAGCTTTGGTATCGGAGATACGCAGTATTTT